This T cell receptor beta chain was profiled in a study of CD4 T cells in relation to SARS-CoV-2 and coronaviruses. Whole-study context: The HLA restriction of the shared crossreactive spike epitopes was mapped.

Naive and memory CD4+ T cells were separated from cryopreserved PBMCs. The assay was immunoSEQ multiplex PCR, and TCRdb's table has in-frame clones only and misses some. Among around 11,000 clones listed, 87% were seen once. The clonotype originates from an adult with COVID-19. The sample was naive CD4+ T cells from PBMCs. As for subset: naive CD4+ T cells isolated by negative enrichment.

The chain's CDR3 is CASSSQLNEQFF. The CDR3 region has the DNA TGCGCCAGCAGTAGCCAGTTGAATGAGCAGTTCTTC. This chain connects TRBV5-1 to TRBJ2-1; D uncertain. The V gene's germline CDR1 is SGHRS and CDR2 YFSETQ. Between the trimmed V and J ends, which lost 5 bases and 7 bases, there was a span of 10 bases. The CDR3 contains 12 residues.